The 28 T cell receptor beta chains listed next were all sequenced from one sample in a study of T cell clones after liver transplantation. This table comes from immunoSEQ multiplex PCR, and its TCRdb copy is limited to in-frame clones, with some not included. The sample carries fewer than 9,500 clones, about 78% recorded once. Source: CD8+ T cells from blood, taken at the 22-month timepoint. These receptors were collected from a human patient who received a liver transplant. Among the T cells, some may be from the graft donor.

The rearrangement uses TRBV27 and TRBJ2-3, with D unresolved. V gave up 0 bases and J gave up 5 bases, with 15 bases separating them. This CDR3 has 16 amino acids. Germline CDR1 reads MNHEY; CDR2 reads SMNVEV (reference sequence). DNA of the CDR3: TGTGCCAGCAGTTTATCTTGGGCCCTAAGAGAAGATACGCAGTATTTT. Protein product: CASSLSWALREDTQYF.

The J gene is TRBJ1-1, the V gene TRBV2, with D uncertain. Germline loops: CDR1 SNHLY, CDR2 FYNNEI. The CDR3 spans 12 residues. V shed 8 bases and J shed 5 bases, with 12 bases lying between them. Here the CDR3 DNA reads TGTGCCAGCGAACGCTCTAGAACTGAAGCTTTCTTT. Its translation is CASERSRTEAFF.

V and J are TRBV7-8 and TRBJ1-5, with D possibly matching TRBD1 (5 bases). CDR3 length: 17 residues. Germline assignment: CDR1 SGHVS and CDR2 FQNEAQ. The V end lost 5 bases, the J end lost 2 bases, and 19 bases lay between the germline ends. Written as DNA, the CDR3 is TGTGCCAGCAGCCCCCCCGGGGGTACGCAAGGCAATCAGCCCCAGCATTTT. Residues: CASSPPGGTQGNQPQHF.

The DNA of the CDR3 is TGTGCCTGGAGTGTTTCTCAGGGGTCTGAAGCTTTCTTT. Encoded protein: CAWSVSQGSEAFF. The chain uses TRBV30 and TRBJ1-1, with D tentatively TRBD1 (6 bases). Germline CDR1 reads GTSNPN; CDR2 reads SVGIG (reference sequence). The CDR3 is made up of 13 amino acids. The V gene lost 0 bases and the J gene lost 6 bases, with 11 bases spanning the gap.

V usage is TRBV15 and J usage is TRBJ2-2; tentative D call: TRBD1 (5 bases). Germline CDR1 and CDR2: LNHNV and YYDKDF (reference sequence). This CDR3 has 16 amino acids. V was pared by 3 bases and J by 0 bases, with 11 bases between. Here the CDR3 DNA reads TGTGCCACCAGCAGCCCGACAGACCCGAACACCGGGGAGCTGTTTTTT. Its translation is CATSSPTDPNTGELFF.

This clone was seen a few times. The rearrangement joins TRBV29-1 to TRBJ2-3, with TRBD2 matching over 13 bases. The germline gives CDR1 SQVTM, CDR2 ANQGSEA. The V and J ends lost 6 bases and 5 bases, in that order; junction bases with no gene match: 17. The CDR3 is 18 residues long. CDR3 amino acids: CSVDGTSGEGIRGDTQYF. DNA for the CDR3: TGCAGCGTCGATGGGACTAGCGGGGAGGGGATTCGAGGAGATACGCAGTATTTT.

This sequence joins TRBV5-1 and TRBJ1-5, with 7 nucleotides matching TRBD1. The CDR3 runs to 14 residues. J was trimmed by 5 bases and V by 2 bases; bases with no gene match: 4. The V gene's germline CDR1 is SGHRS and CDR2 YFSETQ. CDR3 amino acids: CASSLRGLDQPQHF. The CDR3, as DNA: TGCGCCAGCAGCTTAAGGGGGCTGGATCAGCCCCAGCATTTT.

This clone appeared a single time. CDR3 protein: CASSEAGNNEQFF. The CDR3 DNA reads TGTGCCAGCAGTGAAGCAGGAAACAATGAGCAGTTCTTC. The chain carries TRBV6-1 and TRBJ2-1; D unresolved. V lost 0 bases and J lost 5, with 5 bases in between. The V gene's germline CDR1 is MNHNS and CDR2 SASEGT. The length of the CDR3 is 13 residues.

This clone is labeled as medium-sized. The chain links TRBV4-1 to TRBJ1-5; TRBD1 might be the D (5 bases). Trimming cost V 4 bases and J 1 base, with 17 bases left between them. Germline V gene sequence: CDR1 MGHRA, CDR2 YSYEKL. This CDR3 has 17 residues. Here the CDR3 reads CASSPLGQGGSNQPQHF. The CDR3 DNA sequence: TGCGCCAGCAGCCCCCTGGGGCAGGGCGGAAGCAATCAGCCCCAGCATTTT.

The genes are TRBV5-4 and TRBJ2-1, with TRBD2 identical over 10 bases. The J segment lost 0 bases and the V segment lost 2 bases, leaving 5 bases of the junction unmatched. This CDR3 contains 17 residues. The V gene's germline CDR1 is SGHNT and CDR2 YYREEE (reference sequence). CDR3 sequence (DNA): TGTGCCAGCAGCTTCTCTAGCGGGGGCCACTCCTACAATGAGCAGTTCTTC. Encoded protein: CASSFSSGGHSYNEQFF.

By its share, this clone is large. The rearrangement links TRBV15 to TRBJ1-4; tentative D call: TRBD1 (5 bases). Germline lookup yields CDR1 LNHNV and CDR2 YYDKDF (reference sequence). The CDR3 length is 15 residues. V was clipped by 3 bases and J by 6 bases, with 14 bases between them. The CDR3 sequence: CATSSVGAPDEKLFF. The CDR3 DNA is TGTGCCACCAGCAGTGTCGGGGCTCCAGATGAAAAACTGTTTTTT.

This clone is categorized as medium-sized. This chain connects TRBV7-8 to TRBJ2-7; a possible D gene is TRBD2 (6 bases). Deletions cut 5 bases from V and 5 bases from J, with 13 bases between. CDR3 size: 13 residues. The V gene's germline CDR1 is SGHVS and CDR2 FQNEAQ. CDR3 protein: CASSPRGSHEQYF. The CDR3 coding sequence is TGTGCCAGCAGCCCTCGGGGGAGCCACGAGCAGTACTTC.

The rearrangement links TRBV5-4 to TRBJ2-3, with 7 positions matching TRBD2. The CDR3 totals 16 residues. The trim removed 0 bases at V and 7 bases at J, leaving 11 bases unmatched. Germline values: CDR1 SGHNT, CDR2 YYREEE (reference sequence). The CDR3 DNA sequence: TGTGCCAGCAGCTTGGTAACTAGCGCATATGCGCATACGCAGTATTTT. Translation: CASSLVTSAYAHTQYF.

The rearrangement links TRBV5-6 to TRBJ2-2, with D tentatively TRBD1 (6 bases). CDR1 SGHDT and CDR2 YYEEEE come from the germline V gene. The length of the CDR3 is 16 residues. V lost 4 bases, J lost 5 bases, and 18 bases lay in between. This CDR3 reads CASSPWNRVGTGELFF. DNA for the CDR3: TGTGCCAGCAGCCCATGGAACAGGGTCGGAACCGGGGAGCTGTTTTTT.

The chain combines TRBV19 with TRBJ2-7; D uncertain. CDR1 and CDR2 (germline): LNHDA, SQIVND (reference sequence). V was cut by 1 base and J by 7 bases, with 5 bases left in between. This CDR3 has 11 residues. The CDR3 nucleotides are TGTGCCAGTAGTATAGGTACTGAGCAGTACTTC. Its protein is CASSIGTEQYF.

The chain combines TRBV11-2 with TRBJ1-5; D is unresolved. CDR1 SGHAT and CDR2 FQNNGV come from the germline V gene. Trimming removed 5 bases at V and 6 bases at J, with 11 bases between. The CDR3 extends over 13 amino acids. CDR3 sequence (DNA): TGTGCCAGCAGCCCGTCCGCGGCTCAGCCCCAGCATTTT. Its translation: CASSPSAAQPQHF.

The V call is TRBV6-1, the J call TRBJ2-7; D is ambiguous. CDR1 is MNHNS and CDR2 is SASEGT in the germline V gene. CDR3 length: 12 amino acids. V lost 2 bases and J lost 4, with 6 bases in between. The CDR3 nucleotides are TGTGCCAGCAGTGAACCAGCGTACGAGCAGTACTTC. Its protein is CASSEPAYEQYF.

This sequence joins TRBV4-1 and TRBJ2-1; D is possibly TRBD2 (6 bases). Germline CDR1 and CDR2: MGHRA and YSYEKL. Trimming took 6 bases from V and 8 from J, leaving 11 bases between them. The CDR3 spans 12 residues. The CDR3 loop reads CASSRLDDEQFF. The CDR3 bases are TGCGCCAGCAGTCGACTAGACGATGAGCAGTTCTTC.

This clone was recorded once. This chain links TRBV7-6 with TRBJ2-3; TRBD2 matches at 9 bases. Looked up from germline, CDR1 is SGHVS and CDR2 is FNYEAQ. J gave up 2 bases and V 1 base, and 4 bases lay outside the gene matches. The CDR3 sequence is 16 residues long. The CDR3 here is CASSLVVAGATDTQYF. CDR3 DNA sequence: TGTGCCAGCAGCTTAGTGGTAGCGGGGGCCACAGATACGCAGTATTTT.

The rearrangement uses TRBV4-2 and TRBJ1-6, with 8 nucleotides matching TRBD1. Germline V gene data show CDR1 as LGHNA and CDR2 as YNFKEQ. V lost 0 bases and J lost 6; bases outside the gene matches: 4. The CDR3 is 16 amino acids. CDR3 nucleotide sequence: TGTGCCAGCAGCCAAGACCGGACAGGGTTTAATTCACCCCTCCACTTT. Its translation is CASSQDRTGFNSPLHF.

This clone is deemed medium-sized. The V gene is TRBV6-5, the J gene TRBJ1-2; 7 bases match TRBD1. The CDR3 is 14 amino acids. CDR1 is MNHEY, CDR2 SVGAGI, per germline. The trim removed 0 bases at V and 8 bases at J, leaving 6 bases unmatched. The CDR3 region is CASSYSKQGNGYTF. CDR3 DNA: TGTGCCAGCAGTTACTCGAAACAGGGGAACGGCTACACCTTC.

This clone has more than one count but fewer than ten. In nucleotides, the CDR3 is TGTGCCAGCAGCCAACGACAGGGTACTTCACCCCTCCACTTT. Residues: CASSQRQGTSPLHF. The V gene is TRBV14, the J gene TRBJ1-6; 7 bases fit TRBD1. Germline V gene sequence: CDR1 SGHDN, CDR2 FVKESK. The CDR3 is 14 amino acids. V trimming: 2 bases; J trimming: 9 bases; junction bases outside the gene matches: 4.

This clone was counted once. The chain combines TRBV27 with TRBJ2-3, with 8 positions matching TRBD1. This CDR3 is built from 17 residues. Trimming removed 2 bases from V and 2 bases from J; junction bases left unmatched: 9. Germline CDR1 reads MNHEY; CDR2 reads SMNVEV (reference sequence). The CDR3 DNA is TGTGCCAGCAGTTTACACCAGGGGGCTACCTTCACAGATACGCAGTATTTT. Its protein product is CASSLHQGATFTDTQYF.

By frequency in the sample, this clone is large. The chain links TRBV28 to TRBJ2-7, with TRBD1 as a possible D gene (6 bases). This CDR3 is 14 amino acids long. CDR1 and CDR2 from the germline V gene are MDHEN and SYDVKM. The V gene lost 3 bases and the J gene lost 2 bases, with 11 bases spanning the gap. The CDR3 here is CASSLSTGPYEQYF. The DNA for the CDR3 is TGTGCCAGCAGTTTGTCAACAGGGCCCTACGAGCAGTACTTC.

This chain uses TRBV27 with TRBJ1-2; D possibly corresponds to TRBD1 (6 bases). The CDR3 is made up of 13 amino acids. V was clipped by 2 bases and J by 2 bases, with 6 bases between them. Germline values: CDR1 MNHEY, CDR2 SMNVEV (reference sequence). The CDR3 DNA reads TGTGCCAGCAGTTTACAGGGGAACTATGGCTACACCTTC. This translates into CASSLQGNYGYTF.

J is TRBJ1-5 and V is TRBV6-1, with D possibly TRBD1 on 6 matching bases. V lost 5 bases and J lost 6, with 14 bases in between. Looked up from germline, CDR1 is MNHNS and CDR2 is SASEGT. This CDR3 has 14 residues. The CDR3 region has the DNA TGTGCCAGCAGTCCCACAGGGTTTGGTCAGCCCCAGCATTTT. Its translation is CASSPTGFGQPQHF.

Written as DNA, the CDR3 is TGTGCCAGCAGCTCCCCCAGCTCCTACGAGCAGTACTTC. This encodes CASSSPSSYEQYF. This sequence joins TRBV5-8 and TRBJ2-7, with D unclear. V gave up 3 bases and J gave up 0 bases, with 7 bases separating them. Germline V lookup: CDR1 SGHTS, CDR2 YDEGEE. CDR3 length equals 13 residues.

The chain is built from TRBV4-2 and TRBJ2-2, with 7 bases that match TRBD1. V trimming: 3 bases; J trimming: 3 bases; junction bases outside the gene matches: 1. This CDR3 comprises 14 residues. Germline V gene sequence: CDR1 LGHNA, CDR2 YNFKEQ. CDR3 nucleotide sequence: TGTGCCAGCAGCCACGGGACAGACACCGGGGAGCTGTTTTTT. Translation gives CASSHGTDTGELFF.